The entry below gives a single T cell receptor (beta chain) sequence along with its context. Its specificity is not known. These data come from a study of identifying expanded T cells in peripheral blood. Whole-study findings and limits: Approximately two-week clone count variance significantly increased as total template count grew. Technical replicates showed around 1.2 changed clones; roughly two weeks around 15; four weeks 19.

Using immunoSEQ multiplex PCR, the repertoire was profiled, and TCRdb retains in-frame clones only, with some absent. The table includes 75,000 to 95,000 clones, approximately 90% detected once. Collection occurred without any documented infections or immune events in donors. Sequencing was performed on blood. The receptor was isolated from a person aged 18 to 70 in good health.

In nucleotides, the CDR3 is TGTGCCACCTTCAGGGTCGGCTATGGCTACACCTTC. Translating it yields CATFRVGYGYTF. The V and J genes are TRBV6-5 and TRBJ1-2; the D gene is possibly TRBD1 (5 bases). The CDR3 has 12 amino acids. Per the germline V gene, CDR1 is MNHEY and CDR2 is SVGAGI. Trimming removed 10 bases at V and 4 bases at J, with 13 bases between.